This TCR beta chain was recorded in a study of T cell responses to AZD1222 COVID-19 vaccine. Study-level findings and limits: Spike regions recognized by vaccine-associated CD4 TCRs spanned the protein, led by 160-218 and 743-854. Compared with day 0, the breadth and depth of the Spike-specific TCR repertoire rose significantly after two doses of AZD1222. Donors were largely white British and mainly female; clonal diversity was possibly underestimated.

Some clones are missing from TCRdb's copy, which holds only in-frame ones; the method was immunoSEQ multiplex PCR. Here the sample spans roughly 130,000 clones, around 89% being singletons. This clone has more than one count but fewer than ten. What it binds is not known. CDR3 size: 18 residues. Germline V gene data show CDR1 as SGHVS and CDR2 as FQNEAQ. Trimming cost V 0 bases and J 6 bases; bases outside gene matches: 7. Sequences were derived from peripheral blood, sampled on day 0 of AZD1222 vaccination. V and J are TRBV7-8 and TRBJ1-6; 11 bases map to TRBD1. The receptor comes from an adult in good health. The CDR3 region has the DNA TGTGCCAGCAGCTTAGCGGCCGGTGGGACAGGGGGTAATTCACCCCTCCACTTT. This codes for CASSLAAGGTGGNSPLHF.